Listed below are T cell receptor beta chains from one sample, sequenced in a study of Graves' ophthalmopathy and Graves' hyperthyroidism. TCRdb redid the calling of the multiplex PCR reads with MiXCR, one entry per CDR3 protein. The sample lists around 1,000,000 distinct CDR3 sequences; about two fifths were seen once. The sample taken for sequencing was peripheral blood or thyroid tissue (not recorded which). Source of these receptors: an adult man with Graves' hyperthyroidism. Both conserved end residues are part of each CDR3. Each record gives: J gene, V gene, D gene, clone size, CDR3 protein, CDR3 DNA. D genes are given only for firm matches. Size is omitted from some rows. Given values are once, few, many or a class for expanded clones.

TRBJ1-1	TRBV6-2/TRBV6-3	.	.	CASSYIVGARAFF	TGTGCCAGCAGTTACATTGTGGGGGCGCGCGCTTTCTTT
TRBJ1-5	TRBV10-2	.	.	CASSESFSNQPQHF	TGCGCCAGCAGTGAGTCTTTTAGCAATCAGCCCCAGCATTTT
TRBJ2-7	TRBV20-1	.	.	CSALRRASYEQYF	TGCAGTGCGCTCCGTCGGGCTTCCTACGAGCAGTACTTC
TRBJ1-1	TRBV7-3	.	few	CASSRWTTLNTEAFF	TGTGCCAGCAGTCGATGGACAACTTTGAACACTGAAGCTTTCTTT
TRBJ1-6	TRBV5-5	.	many	CASSLGLPNSPLHF	TGTGCCAGCAGCTTGGGACTTCCCAATTCACCCCTCCACTTT
TRBJ1-6	TRBV10-3	.	once	CAISLTDGNSPLHF	TGTGCCATCAGTCTTACGGACGGCAATTCACCCCTCCACTTT
TRBJ1-4	TRBV5-1	.	many	CASSLDATGSRPNEKLFF	TGCGCCAGCAGCTTGGACGCCACGGGCTCTAGGCCTAATGAAAAACTGTTTTTT
TRBJ1-5	TRBV10-2	TRBD1	many	CASRAGTGGRQPQHF	TGCGCCAGCAGGGCCGGGACAGGGGGCCGTCAGCCCCAGCATTTT
TRBJ1-1	TRBV6-6	.	many	CASSWAVSTEAFF	TGTGCCAGCAGTTGGGCAGTATCCACTGAAGCTTTCTTT
TRBJ2-2	TRBV7-9	.	many	CASSLRPGQAANTGELFF	TGTGCCAGCAGCCTTAGACCGGGACAAGCCGCGAACACCGGGGAGCTGTTTTTT
TRBJ2-5	TRBV7-7	.	.	CASSSTAGTSEEAQYF	TGTGCCAGCAGCTCAACAGCCGGGACTTCTGAAGAGGCCCAGTACTTC
TRBJ1-4	TRBV5-1	.	.	CASSRTADEKLFF	TGCGCCAGCAGTAGGACAGCTGATGAAAAACTGTTTTTT
TRBJ1-3	TRBV15	.	many	CATSIGTSGNTIYF	TGTGCCACCAGCATTGGGACCTCTGGAAACACCATATATTTT
TRBJ2-7	TRBV25-1	.	.	CASSARHRDRNSYEQYF	TGTGCCAGCAGTGCTAGACACCGGGACCGAAACTCCTACGAGCAGTACTTC
TRBJ2-2	TRBV19	.	.	CASSPHWTLRVGELFF	TGTGCCAGTAGTCCTCATTGGACACTCCGGGTCGGGGAGCTGTTTTTT
TRBJ2-5	TRBV7-7	.	few	CASSTAGTQETQYF	TGTGCCAGCTCAACAGCCGGGACTCAAGAGACCCAGTACTTC
TRBJ2-7	TRBV7-9	.	many	CASSPTFGGKTHEQYF	TGTGCCAGCAGCCCCACGTTTGGCGGGAAAACCCACGAGCAGTACTTC
TRBJ2-7	TRBV15	TRBD2	few	CATSSRSGSLSYEQYF	TGTGCCACCAGCAGCCGTAGCGGGAGCCTCTCCTACGAGCAGTACTTC
TRBJ1-1	TRBV20-1	.	many	CSAPFFGTRGSAFF	TGCAGTGCTCCCTTCTTTGGGACACGCGGATCAGCTTTCTTT
TRBJ2-5	TRBV29-1	TRBD2	.	CSVIPAGAETQYF	TGCAGCGTAATCCCAGCGGGAGCAGAGACCCAGTACTTC
TRBJ1-1	TRBV29-1	TRBD1	.	CNVEKGGRGTFYVNTEAFF	TGCAACGTTGAAAAAGGCGGCAGGGGGACGTTTTATGTAAACACTGAAGCTTTCTTT
TRBJ1-4	TRBV10-3	TRBD1	few	CAISEGDSRYEKLFF	TGTGCCATCAGTGAGGGGGACAGTCGTTATGAAAAACTGTTTTTT
TRBJ1-2	TRBV11-2	.	many	CASSLDGRNYGYTF	TGTGCCAGCAGCTTAGATGGCAGGAACTATGGCTACACCTTC
TRBJ1-1	TRBV7-8	.	.	CASSLDTDYGYTEAFF	TGTGCCAGCAGCCTAGACACGGACTATGGCTACACTGAAGCTTTCTTT
TRBJ2-7	TRBV6-2/TRBV6-3	.	few	CASSPTDISYEQYF	TGTGCCAGCAGTCCGACAGATATATCCTACGAGCAGTACTTC
TRBJ2-7	TRBV6-2/TRBV6-3	.	.	CASSYGGPFYEQYF	TGTGCCAGCAGTTATGGAGGACCGTTCTACGAGCAGTACTTC